This TCR beta chain derives from a study of beta chain features in type 1 diabetes. From germline, CDR1 is SQVTM and CDR2 ANQGSEA. Trimming took 4 bases from V and 4 from J; bases not matched to a gene: 11. The length of the CDR3 is 16 residues. Expressed TCRB transcripts were sequenced, since all the RNA that had been isolated was reverse transcribed. Clones were read by immunoSEQ multiplex PCR, and TCRdb kept only the in-frame ones, dropping some. The repertoire consists of 450,000 to 550,000 clones, with about 29% occurring once and the leading ten covering around 0.065%. The clonotype was recovered from a man in his late teens or twenties in good health. V is TRBV29-1 and J is TRBJ2-3; 10 nucleotides line up with TRBD2. Sequenced material: naive CD4+ T cells from blood. The CDR3 DNA reads TGCAGCGTTGGACAGGGACTAGCGTCTCCTTCAGATACGCAGTATTTT. This codes for CSVGQGLASPSDTQYF.